This T cell receptor beta chain was found in a study of shared clonotypes between healthy human individuals. CDR3 length equals 22 residues. Germline CDR1 reads LNHNV; CDR2 reads YYDKDF (reference sequence). Trimming cost V 2 bases and J 0 bases, with 29 bases left between them. Per the original data handling: Junction-only sequences produced by ImmunoSEQ had no quality scores, so filtering differed. Clones were read by immunoSEQ multiplex PCR, and TCRdb kept only the in-frame ones, dropping some. The V and J calls and clone size are taken from that table; D and trimming were inferred from the DNA. The sample lists millions of clones, about 95% occurring once. Terminally differentiated effector memory CD45RA+ cells were excluded by CCR7 positive selection of CD45RO-negative cells. The study enrolled healthy HIV-negative adults without recent acute infections or vaccinations as donors.

The receptor comes from a man between 18 and 29 years old in good health. This chain connects TRBV15 to TRBJ1-5; the D gene is possibly TRBD1 (5 bases). The material sequenced was naive CD8+ T cells sorted from blood. CDR3 region: CATSRQPGVLGGGSYSNQPQHF. The CDR3 DNA sequence: TGTGCCACCAGCAGACAACCGGGGGTCCTCGGGGGAGGGTCGTATAGCAATCAGCCCCAGCATTTT.